Following are 22 T cell receptor beta chains from one sample sequenced in a study of cytomegalovirus exposure and HLA in healthy donors. Primers included in the PCR were 60 Vbeta and 13 Jbeta primers. The method was immunoSEQ multiplex PCR; TCRdb's version includes in-frame clones alone and lacks a portion of them. The table gives around 31,000 clones; the top ten clones make up about 0.69% of it. Sequences were obtained from PBMCs. The receptor set was obtained from a man aged 30 to 39 in good health and CMV-seronegative.

This chain connects TRBV7-9 to TRBJ2-7; D gene uncertain. Trimming removed 5 bases at V and 3 bases at J, with 8 bases between. The V gene's germline CDR1 is SEHNR and CDR2 FQNEAQ (reference sequence). This CDR3 spans 12 amino acids. In DNA form, the CDR3 reads TGTGCCAGCAGCCGACAAGGCTACGAGCAGTACTTC. Translated, it gives CASSRQGYEQYF. The full variable domain, with the rest looked up from reference TRBV7-9 and TRBJ2-7, is DTGVSQNPRHKITKRGQNVTFRCDPISEHNRLYWYRQTLGQGPEFLTYFQNEAQLEKSRLLSDRFSAERPKGSFSTLEIQRTEQGDSAMYLCASSRQGYEQYFGPGTRLTVT.

The J gene is TRBJ2-7, the V gene TRBV28; D not certain. Germline CDR1 and CDR2: MDHEN and SYDVKM. V was cut by 2 bases and J by 5 bases, with 13 bases left in between. There are 14 residues in the CDR3. The CDR3 reads CASSLGQVFHEQYF. For the CDR3, the DNA is TGTGCCAGCAGTTTAGGGCAGGTTTTCCACGAGCAGTACTTC.

The chain couples TRBV27 to TRBJ2-7, with 9 nucleotides matching TRBD2. Germline V gene data show CDR1 as MNHEY and CDR2 as SMNVEV (reference sequence). The CDR3 has 13 amino acids. Unmatched junction bases numbered 4, after V lost 8 bases and J lost 2 bases. The CDR3 region is CASRPSGTYEQYF. The DNA for the CDR3 is TGTGCCAGCCGCCCTAGCGGGACCTACGAGCAGTACTTC.

This chain connects TRBV27 to TRBJ2-5; TRBD2 matches 13 bases. The CDR3 consists of 21 residues. In germline, CDR1 is MNHEY, CDR2 SMNVEV (reference sequence). Trimming cost V 5 bases and J 4 bases; bases outside gene matches: 22. This CDR3 is CASSTYKSLAGGPWSRETQYF. As DNA, the CDR3 is TGTGCCAGCAGTACATATAAGTCACTAGCGGGAGGGCCTTGGTCGCGAGAGACCCAGTACTTC.

CDR3: CASSLAHGQGSGYTF. DNA of the CDR3: TGTGCCAGCAGCTTAGCCCATGGCCAGGGGAGCGGCTACACCTTC. The chain has TRBV7-2 and TRBJ1-2; the D gene is possibly TRBD1 (6 bases). Trimming took off 0 bases at V and 8 bases at J, with 16 bases between the two ends. CDR1 is SGHTA, CDR2 FQGNSA, per germline. CDR3 length: 15 residues.

The chain links TRBV5-1 to TRBJ2-3; 8 bases match TRBD2. CDR3 size: 15 residues. Trimming cost V 1 base and J 4 bases; bases outside gene matches: 5. Germline CDR1 SGHRS, CDR2 YFSETQ. The CDR3: CASSLTGRDPDTQYF. Here the CDR3 DNA reads TGCGCCAGCAGCTTGACCGGGAGGGACCCAGATACGCAGTATTTT.

The chain links TRBV7-2 to TRBJ1-1; D is undetermined. Germline CDR1 is SGHTA and CDR2 is FQGNSA. Trimming left V 5 bases short and J 1 base short, with 8 bases between. The CDR3 consists of 13 residues. CDR3: CASSRRRNTEAFF. The CDR3, as DNA: TGTGCCAGCAGCCGGAGACGGAACACTGAAGCTTTCTTT.

This chain joins TRBV6-1 and TRBJ1-2; tentatively, D is TRBD1 (6 bases). Germline CDR1 reads MNHNS; CDR2 reads SASEGT. This CDR3 has 13 amino acids. Deletions cut 5 bases from V and 4 bases from J, with 11 bases between. The CDR3 reads CASSQGITYGYTF. Here the CDR3 DNA reads TGTGCCAGCAGTCAGGGGATCACCTATGGCTACACCTTC.

V usage is TRBV28 and J usage is TRBJ2-7, with TRBD1 as a possible D gene (7 bases). Germline assignment: CDR1 MDHEN and CDR2 SYDVKM. The CDR3 has 16 amino acids. The germline V and J ends were trimmed by 6 bases and 5 bases, with 23 bases remaining between them. Here the CDR3 reads CASSPGGTEGFHEQYF. CDR3 DNA sequence: TGTGCCAGCAGCCCCGGCGGGACAGAGGGTTTCCACGAGCAGTACTTC.

The rearrangement uses TRBV5-8 and TRBJ2-7, with TRBD1 identical over 9 bases. The junction had 7 bases not matched to a gene; V was cut back by 5 bases and J by 7 bases. The CDR3 has 13 residues. Germline loops: CDR1 SGHTS, CDR2 YDEGEE. CDR3 DNA: TGTGCCAGCAGGCTGACAGGGGGAGAGGAGCAGTACTTC. It is translated as CASRLTGGEEQYF.

The chain uses TRBV7-6 and TRBJ1-3; 7 bases line up with TRBD1. V dropped 1 base and J dropped 0; count of bases not matched to a gene: 9. CDR3 length: 18 residues. Germline CDR1 is SGHVS and CDR2 is FNYEAQ. CDR3 sequence reads: CASSLVGTAQFSGNTIYF. CDR3 DNA: TGTGCCAGCAGCTTAGTGGGGACAGCCCAATTCTCTGGAAACACCATATATTTT.

CDR3 loop: CASSLQGDEQYF. The CDR3 region has the DNA TGTGCCAGCAGCCTCCAGGGCGACGAGCAGTACTTC. The chain joins TRBV11-2 to TRBJ2-7, with a weak D call TRBD1 (5 bases). Per germline, CDR1 SGHAT and CDR2 FQNNGV. This CDR3 contains 12 residues. Deletions cut 5 bases from V and 5 bases from J, with 10 bases between.

The rearrangement links TRBV18 to TRBJ2-7; 11 bases line up with TRBD1. Germline V lookup: CDR1 KGHSH, CDR2 LQKENI. Trimming removed 3 bases from V and 6 bases from J; junction bases left unmatched: 4. This CDR3 has 14 residues. The CDR3 nucleotides read TGTGCCAGCTCACCGGACAGGGGGCGCCCCGAGCAGTACTTC. Its protein product is CASSPDRGRPEQYF.

V and J are TRBV15 and TRBJ2-7; 7 bases match TRBD1. The CDR3 has 15 amino acids. V lost 2 bases and J lost 4; bases outside the gene matches: 8. From germline, CDR1 is LNHNV and CDR2 YYDKDF (reference sequence). This CDR3 reads CATSRQQGSAYEQYF. The CDR3 region has the DNA TGTGCCACCAGCAGACAACAGGGGAGTGCGTACGAGCAGTACTTC.

V is TRBV18 and J is TRBJ2-3, with D perhaps matching TRBD2 (5 bases). V was clipped by 0 bases and J by 5 bases, with 15 bases between them. CDR1 and CDR2 (germline): KGHSH, LQKENI. CDR3 length: 16 amino acids. As DNA, the CDR3 is TGTGCCAGCTCACCACCGCTAGCTGTCCGGGTAGATACGCAGTATTTT. Translated, it gives CASSPPLAVRVDTQYF.

The V call is TRBV6-5, the J call TRBJ2-2, with TRBD1 matching over 8 bases. Germline-derived CDR1 and CDR2 are MNHEY and SVGAGI. This CDR3 is 15 amino acids long. After removal of 4 bases from V and 0 bases from J, the junction contained 1 base not matched to a gene. The CDR3 nucleotides read TGTGCCAGCAGTTTGGACAGGGCGAACACCGGGGAGCTGTTTTTT. Protein sequence: CASSLDRANTGELFF.

The chain is built from TRBV10-1 and TRBJ1-4, with TRBD1 matching over 7 bases. This CDR3 is 18 amino acids long. V lost 8 bases to trimming and J lost 0 bases; unmatched junction nucleotides: 15. The germline V gene has CDR1 WNHNN and CDR2 SYGVQD (reference sequence). DNA for the CDR3: TGCGCCAGCTCTACAGGGGTAGGTATAAGGGCAACTAATGAAAAACTGTTTTTT. It codes for CASSTGVGIRATNEKLFF.

V and J are TRBV28 and TRBJ1-5; D not resolved. V dropped 6 bases and J dropped 3 bases, with 12 bases sitting between them. Germline V lookup: CDR1 MDHEN, CDR2 SYDVKM. This CDR3 has 14 residues. CDR3 in amino acids: CASSLGGSNQPQHF. In DNA form, the CDR3 reads TGTGCCAGCAGCCTGGGAGGGTCCAATCAGCCCCAGCATTTT.

The gene calls are TRBV28 and TRBJ2-1, with D possibly TRBD2 on 5 matching bases. The germline V gene encodes CDR1 MDHEN and CDR2 SYDVKM. CDR3 size: 12 residues. Trimming removed 4 bases at V and 14 bases at J, with 15 bases between. The CDR3 protein is CASSSLRVVEFF. CDR3 sequence (DNA): TGTGCCAGCAGTTCTTTGAGGGTGGTAGAGTTCTTC.

This chain links TRBV11-3 with TRBJ2-7, with 9 bases identical to TRBD1. V trimming: 2 bases; J trimming: 1 base; junction bases outside the gene matches: 3. This CDR3 is built from 15 residues. Germline assignment: CDR1 SGHNT and CDR2 YENEEA. CDR3 protein: CASSLRGTGSYEQYF. The CDR3 region has the DNA TGTGCCAGCAGCTTACGTGGGACAGGGTCCTACGAGCAGTACTTC.

The chain couples TRBV2 to TRBJ2-5, with 8 bases lining up with TRBD2. The closer fit of TRBJ2-7 to the DNA end suggests the J call may be wrong. Per germline, CDR1 SNHLY and CDR2 FYNNEI. There are 13 residues in the CDR3. CDR3 amino acids: CASLGGAGGEQYF. CDR3 bases: TGTGCCAGTCTCGGGGGGGCCGGGGGCGAGCAGTACTTC.

The V and J genes are TRBV15 and TRBJ2-2, with unresolved D. Germline V lookup: CDR1 LNHNV, CDR2 YYDKDF (reference sequence). The ends were cut back, 0 bases at V and 5 bases at J, with 7 bases in the middle. The CDR3 is 14 residues long. For the CDR3, the DNA is TGTGCCACCAGCAGAGATCTTGAGACCGGGGAGCTGTTTTTT. Protein product: CATSRDLETGELFF.